These 15 T cell receptor beta chains were all obtained from the same sample, sequenced in a study of T cell clusters in autoimmune cytopenias. Approximately 36,000 genome equivalents of blood DNA were amplified for TRB. TRB rearrangements were amplified by touch-down multiplex PCR with mixed TRB-A/B primers. TCRdb re-called the multiplex PCR reads; one entry per CDR3 protein, DNA not given. Its clone listing holds some 3,500 distinct CDR3 sequences. Sequenced: peripheral blood. These receptors originate from a human donor with an autoimmune cytopenia or autoimmune hepatitis (not recorded which).

This clonotype registers medium-sized by frequency. The rearrangement uses TRBV6-2 or TRBV6-3 and TRBJ2-3; TCRdb's D call, TRBD1, is unchecked because there is no DNA. This CDR3 has 15 residues. The V gene's germline CDR1 is MNHEY and CDR2 SVGEGT. The CDR3 loop is CASSPTGHATDTQYF.

Considering frequency, this clonotype is medium-sized. The V call is TRBV7-2, the J call TRBJ1-1. The germline V gene has CDR1 SGHTA and CDR2 FQGNSA. CDR3 length: 14 amino acids. The CDR3 region is CASSLGPMNTEAFF.

Judged by frequency, this clonotype is medium-sized. This chain joins TRBV6-1 and TRBJ1-1. CDR1 MNHNS and CDR2 SASEGT come from the germline V gene. The CDR3 covers 12 residues. The CDR3 reads CASSEWNTEAFF.

This clonotype shows up as medium-sized by frequency. This rearrangement joins TRBV6-6 to TRBJ2-3; TCRdb outputs TRBD1, but without DNA this stays unchecked. Germline V gene sequence: CDR1 MNHNY, CDR2 SVGAGI (reference sequence). The CDR3 contains 17 residues. This chain's CDR3 is CASSPQSSGSSTDTQYF.

This clonotype is identified as medium-sized from frequency. V usage is TRBV6-2 or TRBV6-3 and J usage is TRBJ1-5; absent DNA, TCRdb's TRBD1 call cannot be checked. There are 17 residues in the CDR3. Germline V gene lookup returns CDR1 MNHEY and CDR2 SVGEGT. CDR3 sequence reads: CASSHSSLDRDNQPQHF.

Frequency places this clonotype as medium-sized. V and J are TRBV7-9 and TRBJ2-3; with no DNA, the TCRdb D assignment of TRBD2 cannot be verified. The CDR3 is made up of 16 amino acids. Germline values: CDR1 SEHNR, CDR2 FQNEAQ (reference sequence). The chain's CDR3 is CASSLVSGGMTDTQYF.

This clonotype counts as medium-sized (0.01 to 0.1%) by frequency. The rearrangement uses TRBV6-1 and TRBJ1-6; TCRdb's assignment of TRBD1 cannot be checked, as there is no DNA. In germline, CDR1 is MNHNS, CDR2 SASEGT. CDR3 length equals 15 residues. This CDR3 is CASRGQGTPYSPLHF.

Considering frequency, this clonotype is medium-sized. V is TRBV5-1 and J is TRBJ2-5; TCRdb's D gene call, TRBD1, goes unchecked for lack of DNA. The CDR3 length is 15 residues. Germline CDR1 SGHRS, CDR2 YFSETQ. The CDR3 here is CASSGGTGRRGTQYF.

This clonotype is labeled medium-sized based on frequency. This chain joins TRBV27 and TRBJ2-1; TCRdb names TRBD1, which stays unverified in the absence of DNA. Germline V lookup: CDR1 MNHEY, CDR2 SMNVEV (reference sequence). This CDR3 is built from 13 residues. The CDR3 sequence is CASSALGGHEQFF.

Its frequency marks this clonotype as medium-sized. This rearrangement joins TRBV20-1 to TRBJ2-1; without DNA, the TCRdb call of TRBD2 cannot be checked. CDR1 is DFQATT, CDR2 SNEGSKA, per germline (reference sequence). The CDR3 runs to 16 residues. CDR3 amino acids: CSARDRRLALGAEQFF.

In terms of frequency, this clonotype is medium-sized. The V and J genes are TRBV6-5 and TRBJ2-1; the D call from TCRdb, TRBD2, cannot be confirmed without DNA. CDR3 length: 14 amino acids. Germline V CDR1 and CDR2: MNHEY, SVGAGI. The CDR3 loop is CASSYEGLRHEQFF.

This clonotype is identified as medium-sized from frequency. The genes are TRBV6-5 and TRBJ1-6; the D call from TCRdb, TRBD1, cannot be confirmed without DNA. The CDR3 totals 15 residues. In germline, CDR1 is MNHEY, CDR2 SVGAGI. The chain's CDR3 is CASSWPGQGNSPLHF.

Its frequency marks this clonotype as medium-sized (0.01 to 0.1%). The V call is TRBV7-3, the J call TRBJ2-1; TCRdb calls TRBD2, which cannot be checked without DNA. CDR1 and CDR2 (germline): SGHTA, FQGTGA. This CDR3 spans 20 amino acids. The CDR3 sequence: CASSLTPLLELAGTYNEQFF.

This clonotype is labeled medium-sized based on frequency. The V and J genes are TRBV29-1 and TRBJ2-3; TCRdb's D gene call, TRBD2, goes unchecked for lack of DNA. Germline CDR1 SQVTM, CDR2 ANQGSEA. The CDR3 consists of 16 residues. The CDR3 region is CSVGMIAGGVTDTQYF.

This clonotype ranks as medium-sized in terms of frequency. The rearrangement joins TRBV29-1 to TRBJ2-7. Germline V gives CDR1 SQVTM, CDR2 ANQGSEA. CDR3 length: 13 residues. The CDR3 sequence: CSVHWAGLDEQYF.